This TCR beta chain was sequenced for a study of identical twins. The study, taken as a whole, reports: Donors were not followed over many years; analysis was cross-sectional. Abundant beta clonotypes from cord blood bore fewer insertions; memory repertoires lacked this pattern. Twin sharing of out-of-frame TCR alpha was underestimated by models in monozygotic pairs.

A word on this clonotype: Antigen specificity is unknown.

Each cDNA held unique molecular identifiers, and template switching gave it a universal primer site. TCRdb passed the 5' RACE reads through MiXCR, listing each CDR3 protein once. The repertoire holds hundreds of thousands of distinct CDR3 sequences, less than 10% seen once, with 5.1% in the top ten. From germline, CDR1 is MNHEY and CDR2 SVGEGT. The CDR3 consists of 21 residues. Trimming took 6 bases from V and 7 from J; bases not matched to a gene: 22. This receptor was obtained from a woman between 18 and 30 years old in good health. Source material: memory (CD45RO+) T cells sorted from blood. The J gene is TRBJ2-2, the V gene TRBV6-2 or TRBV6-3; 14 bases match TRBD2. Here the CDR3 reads CASRHPLGLAGERGHGGELFF. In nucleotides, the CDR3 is TGTGCCAGCAGACACCCACTGGGACTAGCGGGAGAGCGAGGACACGGCGGGGAGCTGTTTTTT.